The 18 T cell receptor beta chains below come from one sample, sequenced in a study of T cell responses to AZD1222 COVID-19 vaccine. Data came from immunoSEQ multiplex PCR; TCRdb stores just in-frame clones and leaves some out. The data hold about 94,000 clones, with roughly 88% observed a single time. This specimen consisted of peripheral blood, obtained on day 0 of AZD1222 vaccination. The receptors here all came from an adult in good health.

CDR3: CAWRKEGTGAFAEAFF. CDR3 nucleotide sequence: TGTGCCTGGAGAAAAGAAGGGACAGGGGCTTTTGCTGAAGCTTTCTTT. The chain employs TRBV30 and TRBJ1-1, with TRBD1 identical over 10 bases. The germline CDR1 and CDR2 sequences are GTSNPN and SVGIG (reference sequence). Germline trimming cut 3 bases from V and 6 bases from J; bases unmatched to any gene: 13. The CDR3 has 16 residues.

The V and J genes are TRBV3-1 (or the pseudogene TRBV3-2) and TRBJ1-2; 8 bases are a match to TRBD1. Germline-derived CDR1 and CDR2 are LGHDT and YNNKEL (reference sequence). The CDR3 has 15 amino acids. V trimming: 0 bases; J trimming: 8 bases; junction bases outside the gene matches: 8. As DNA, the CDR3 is TGTGCCAGCAGCCAAGATACAGTCAGGGGGCACGGCTACACCTTC. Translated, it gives CASSQDTVRGHGYTF.

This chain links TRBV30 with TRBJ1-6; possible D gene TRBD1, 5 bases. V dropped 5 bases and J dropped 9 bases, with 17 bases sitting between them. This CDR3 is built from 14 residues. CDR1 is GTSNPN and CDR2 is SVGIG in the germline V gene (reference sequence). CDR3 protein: CAWGTGRGGSPLHF. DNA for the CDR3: TGTGCCTGGGGTACGGGAAGGGGTGGTTCACCCCTCCACTTT.

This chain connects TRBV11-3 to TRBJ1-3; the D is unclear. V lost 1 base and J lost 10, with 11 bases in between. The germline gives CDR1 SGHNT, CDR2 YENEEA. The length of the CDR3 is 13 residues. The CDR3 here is CASSLGRDGTIYF. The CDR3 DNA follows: TGTGCCAGCAGCTTAGGCCGAGATGGGACCATATATTTT.

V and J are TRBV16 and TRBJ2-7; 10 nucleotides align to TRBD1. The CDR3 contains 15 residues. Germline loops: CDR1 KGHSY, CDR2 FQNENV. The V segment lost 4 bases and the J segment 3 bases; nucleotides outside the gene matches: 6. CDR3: CASSPPGQGFYEQYF. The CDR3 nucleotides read TGTGCCAGCAGCCCCCCGGGACAGGGGTTCTACGAGCAGTACTTC.

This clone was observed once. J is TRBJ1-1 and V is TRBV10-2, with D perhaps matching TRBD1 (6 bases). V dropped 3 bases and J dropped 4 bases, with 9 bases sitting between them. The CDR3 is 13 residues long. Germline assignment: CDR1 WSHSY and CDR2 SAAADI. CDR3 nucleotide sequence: TGCGCCAGCAGTGACAGGGGTTCCACTGAAGCTTTCTTT. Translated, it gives CASSDRGSTEAFF.

The CDR3 nucleotides read TGCAGCGTCAGGACAGGGGGATCCTACAATGAGCAGTTCTTC. Amino acids: CSVRTGGSYNEQFF. The chain links TRBV29-1 to TRBJ2-1; 10 bases match TRBD1. The CDR3 sequence is 14 residues long. V trimming: 6 bases; J trimming: 1 base; junction bases outside the gene matches: 3. The germline gives CDR1 SQVTM, CDR2 ANQGSEA.

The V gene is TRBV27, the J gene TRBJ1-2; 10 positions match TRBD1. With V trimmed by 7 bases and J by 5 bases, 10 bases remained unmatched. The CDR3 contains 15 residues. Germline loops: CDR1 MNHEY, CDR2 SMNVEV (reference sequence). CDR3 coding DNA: TGTGCCAGCACAAAACTAGGGACAGGGGAGTATGGCTACACCTTC. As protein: CASTKLGTGEYGYTF.

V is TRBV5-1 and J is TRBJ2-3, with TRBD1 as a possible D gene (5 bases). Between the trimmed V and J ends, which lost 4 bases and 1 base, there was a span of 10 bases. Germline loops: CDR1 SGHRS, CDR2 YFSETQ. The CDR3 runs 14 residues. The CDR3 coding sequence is TGCGCCAGCAGCCCTGAGACAGGCACAGATACGCAGTATTTT. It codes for CASSPETGTDTQYF.

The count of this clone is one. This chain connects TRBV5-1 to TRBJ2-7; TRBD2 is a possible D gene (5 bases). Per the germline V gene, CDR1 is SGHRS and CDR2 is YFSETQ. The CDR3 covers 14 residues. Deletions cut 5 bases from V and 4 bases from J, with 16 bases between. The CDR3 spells CASRRLKDSYEQYF. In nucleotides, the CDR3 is TGCGCCAGCAGGAGGCTGAAGGACTCTTACGAGCAGTACTTC.

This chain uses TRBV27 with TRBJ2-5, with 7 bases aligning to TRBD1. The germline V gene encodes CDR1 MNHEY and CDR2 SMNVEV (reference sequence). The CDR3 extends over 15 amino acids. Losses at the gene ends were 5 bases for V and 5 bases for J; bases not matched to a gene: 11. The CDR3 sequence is CASSPYRTGGETQYF. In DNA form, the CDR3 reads TGTGCCAGCAGTCCATATAGGACAGGTGGGGAGACCCAGTACTTC.

CDR3 in amino acids: CASSPAGNFGYNEQFF. The CDR3 DNA reads TGCGCCAGCAGCCCGGCAGGGAACTTCGGGTACAATGAGCAGTTCTTC. The chain couples TRBV5-1 to TRBJ2-1, with D possibly matching TRBD1 (5 bases). Germline lookup yields CDR1 SGHRS and CDR2 YFSETQ. The CDR3 covers 16 residues. V was clipped by 4 bases and J by 4 bases, with 18 bases between them.

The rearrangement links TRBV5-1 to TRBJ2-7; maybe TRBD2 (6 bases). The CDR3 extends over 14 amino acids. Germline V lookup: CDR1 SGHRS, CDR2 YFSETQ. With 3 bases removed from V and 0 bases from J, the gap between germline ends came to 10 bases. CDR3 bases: TGCGCCAGCAGCTCCCGGGACTTCTCCTACGAGCAGTACTTC. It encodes CASSSRDFSYEQYF.

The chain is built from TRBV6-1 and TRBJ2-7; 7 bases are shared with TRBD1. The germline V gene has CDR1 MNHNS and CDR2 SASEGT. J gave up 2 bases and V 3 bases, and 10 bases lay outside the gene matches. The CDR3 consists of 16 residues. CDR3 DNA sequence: TGTGCCAGCAGTGAGTATGGGACAGTCGGGCCCTACGAGCAGTACTTC. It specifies CASSEYGTVGPYEQYF.

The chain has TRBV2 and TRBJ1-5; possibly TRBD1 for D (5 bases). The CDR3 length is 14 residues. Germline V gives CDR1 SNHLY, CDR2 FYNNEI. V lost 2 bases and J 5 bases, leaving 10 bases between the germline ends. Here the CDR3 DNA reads TGTGCCAGCAGTGAACGGTCAGGGTATCAGCCCCAGCATTTT. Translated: CASSERSGYQPQHF.

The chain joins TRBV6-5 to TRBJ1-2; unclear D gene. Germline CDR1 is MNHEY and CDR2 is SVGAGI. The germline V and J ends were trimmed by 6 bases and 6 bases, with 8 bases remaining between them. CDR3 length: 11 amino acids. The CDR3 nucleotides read TGTGCCAGCAGCCTGCCCGATGGCTACACCTTC. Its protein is CASSLPDGYTF.

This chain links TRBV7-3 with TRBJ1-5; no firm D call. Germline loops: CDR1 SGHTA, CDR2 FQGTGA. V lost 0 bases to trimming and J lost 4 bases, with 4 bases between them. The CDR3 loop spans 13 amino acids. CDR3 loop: CASSLTGNQPQHF. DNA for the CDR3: TGTGCCAGCAGCTTAACCGGTAATCAGCCCCAGCATTTT.

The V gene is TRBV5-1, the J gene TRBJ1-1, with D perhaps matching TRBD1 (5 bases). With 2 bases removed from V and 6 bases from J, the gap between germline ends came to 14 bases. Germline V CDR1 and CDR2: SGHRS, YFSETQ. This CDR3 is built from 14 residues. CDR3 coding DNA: TGCGCCAGCAGCTTCGAAGGGAGCAGGGCTGAAGCTTTCTTT. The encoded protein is CASSFEGSRAEAFF.